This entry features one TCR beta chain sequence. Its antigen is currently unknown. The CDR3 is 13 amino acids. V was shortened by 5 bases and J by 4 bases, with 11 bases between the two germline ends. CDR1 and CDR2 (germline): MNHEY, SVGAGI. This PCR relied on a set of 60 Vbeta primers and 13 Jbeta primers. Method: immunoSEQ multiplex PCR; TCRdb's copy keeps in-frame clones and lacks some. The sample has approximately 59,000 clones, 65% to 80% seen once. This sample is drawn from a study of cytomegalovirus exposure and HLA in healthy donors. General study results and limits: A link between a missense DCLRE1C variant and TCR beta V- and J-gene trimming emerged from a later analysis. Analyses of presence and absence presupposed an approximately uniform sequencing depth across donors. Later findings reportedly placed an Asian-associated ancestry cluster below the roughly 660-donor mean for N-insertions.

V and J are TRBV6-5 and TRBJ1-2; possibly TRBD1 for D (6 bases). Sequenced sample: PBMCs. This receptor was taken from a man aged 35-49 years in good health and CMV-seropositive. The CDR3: CASSLTGGYGYTF. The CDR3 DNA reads TGTGCCAGCAGTCTGACAGGCGGCTATGGCTACACCTTC.